Each of the 14 T cell receptor beta chains below was sequenced from the same sample in a study of T cell repertoires in cytomegalovirus infection (dated by TCRdb to 2018 to 2020). The sequencing machine was an Illumina HiSeq 1500. In-frame beta chains were kept once TCRdb had trimmed the public reads at Q25 with fastp and called clones with MiXCR. Entries are consolidated by CDR3 protein sequence, retaining the most common genes and DNA. This sample gives about 680,000 distinct CDR3 sequences in total; 20% to 25% of them show up just once. The ten largest clones add up to 7.5% to 9% of the sample. Input material: CD8+ T cells from PBMCs. The receptors derive from a human donor in good health (CMV status not recorded). Some clones in this sample may be carry-over from other donors' samples.

This clonotype was seen more than once but under ten times. The chain carries TRBV7-9 and TRBJ1-6; D is uncertain. The CDR3 runs 19 residues. The V end was cut by 1 base, the J end by 0 bases, with 16 bases between. From germline, CDR1 is SEHNR and CDR2 FQNEAQ (reference sequence). In DNA form, the CDR3 reads TGTGCCAGCAGCTTAGAAGTTAATCCCTTCTCCTCCTATAATTCACCCCTCCACTTT. It is translated as CASSLEVNPFSSYNSPLHF.

Note on this clonotype: A read error may explain this, as a much larger clone is one base away. The chain employs TRBV7-6 and TRBJ2-5; weak D call: TRBD2 (6 bases). This CDR3 spans 15 amino acids. Looked up from germline, CDR1 is SGHVS and CDR2 is FNYEAQ. For the CDR3, the DNA is TGTACCAGCAGCCCCGGAGGGAGCGGGCAAGAGACCCAGTACTTC. Translating gives CTSSPGGSGQETQYF.

J is TRBJ1-1 and V is TRBV28; D unresolved. CDR1 and CDR2 (germline): MDHEN, SYDVKM. The V and J ends lost 5 bases and 6 bases respectively, with 10 bases between them. This CDR3 contains 12 residues. The CDR3 DNA is TGTGCCAGCAGTCCCACGCAGGCTGAAGCTTTCTTT. It translates to CASSPTQAEAFF. Drawing the rest from reference TRBV28 and TRBJ1-1, the complete variable domain is DVKVTQSSRYLVKRTGEKVFLECVQDMDHENMFWYRQDPGLGLRLIYFSYDVKMKEKGDIPEGYSVSREKKERFSLILESASTNQTSMYLCASSPTQAEAFFGQGTRLTVV.

The J gene is TRBJ2-7, the V gene TRBV14, with D unclear. Germline V gene lookup returns CDR1 SGHDN and CDR2 FVKESK. With 1 base removed from V and 6 bases from J, the gap between germline ends came to 10 bases. The CDR3 has 13 residues. The CDR3 nucleotides are TGTGCCAGCAGCCAAGTCCCCTTCGCCGAGCAGTACTTC. This translates into CASSQVPFAEQYF.

This clonotype was detected ten times or more. The chain employs TRBV6-5 and TRBJ2-1, with TRBD2 matching over 8 bases. V shed 2 bases, J shed 5 bases, and the junction held 8 bases outside the gene matches. This CDR3 comprises 16 residues. In germline, CDR1 is MNHEY, CDR2 SVGAGI. The CDR3, as DNA: TGTGCCAGCAGTTACCCCACGGGGGGGGAGAACAATGAGCAGTTCTTC. Protein: CASSYPTGGENNEQFF.

This clonotype has a count of ten or more. The CDR3 bases are TGTGCCAGCAGCCCCGGGACTATTAGCACAGATACGCAGTATTTT. It translates to CASSPGTISTDTQYF. V is TRBV7-2 and J is TRBJ2-3, with 7 bases lining up with TRBD2. This CDR3 has 15 residues. Losses at the gene ends were 5 bases for V and 0 bases for J; bases not matched to a gene: 5. CDR1 and CDR2 (germline): SGHTA, FQGNSA.

The chain has TRBV20-1 and TRBJ2-4; 8 bases are shared with TRBD1. Unmatched junction bases numbered 7, after V lost 2 bases and J lost 7 bases. The CDR3 sequence is 14 residues long. CDR1 and CDR2 (germline): DFQATT, SNEGSKA (reference sequence). The CDR3 region is CSARTTGDVNIQYF. CDR3 in DNA: TGCAGTGCTAGAACGACAGGGGACGTGAACATTCAGTACTTC.

This clonotype has just a few counts. CDR3 DNA: TGTGCCAGCAGGACGGTGACAGGGGAAGCTGGGGCCAACGTCCTGACTTTC. Protein sequence: CASRTVTGEAGANVLTF. V gene TRBV13 combines with J gene TRBJ2-6; TRBD1 aligns across 8 bases. The V gene end was trimmed by 6 bases and the J gene end by 2 bases; junction bases not matched to a gene: 9. The CDR3 consists of 17 residues. CDR1 is PRHDT and CDR2 is FYEKMQ in the germline V gene (reference sequence).

This clonotype was picked up a small number of times. The CDR3 DNA sequence: TGTGCCAGCAGTCTACAGGGGGAAAATCAGCCCCAGCATTTT. Amino acid sequence: CASSLQGENQPQHF. V and J are TRBV27 and TRBJ1-5, with TRBD1 matching 8 bases. The V gene's germline CDR1 is MNHEY and CDR2 SMNVEV (reference sequence). The CDR3 contains 14 residues. V lost 5 bases and J lost 4; bases outside the gene matches: 4.

The table lists this clonotype with many counts. The chain has TRBV7-2 and TRBJ2-7; TRBD1 or TRBD2 may be the D gene (5 bases each). The CDR3 runs 14 residues. Trimming pared 0 bases from V and 4 bases from J, leaving 10 bases between. Germline values: CDR1 SGHTA, CDR2 FQGNSA. The CDR3 DNA sequence: TGTGCCAGCAGCTTAGCGGCCGGGGCTTACGAGCAGTACGTC. Encoded protein: CASSLAAGAYEQYV.

A few counts support this clonotype. CDR3 loop: CASSPYTGYEQYF. The CDR3 bases are TGTGCCAGCAGCCCTTACACCGGCTACGAGCAGTACTTC. The V call is TRBV6-5, the J call TRBJ2-7; D gene unclear. The CDR3 sequence is 13 residues long. Between the trimmed V and J ends, which lost 6 bases and 3 bases, there was a span of 12 bases. CDR1 is MNHEY, CDR2 SVGAGI, per germline.

This clonotype was observed at least ten times. This chain connects TRBV12-3 or TRBV12-4 to TRBJ1-1; unclear D gene. This CDR3 is built from 15 residues. V shed 5 bases and J shed 3 bases, with 16 bases lying between them. Here the CDR3 DNA reads TGTGCCAGCAGTCCAGATAGGGTCTTGGACACTGAAGCTTTCTTT. It translates to CASSPDRVLDTEAFF.

The chain links TRBV19 to TRBJ2-1; D may be TRBD1 or TRBD2 (5 bases each). Germline V gene sequence: CDR1 LNHDA, CDR2 SQIVND (reference sequence). Deletions cut 3 bases from V and 2 bases from J, with 20 bases between. The CDR3 sequence is 18 residues long. The CDR3 loop is CASSIFLLGSRAYNEQFF. The CDR3 nucleotides are TGTGCCAGTAGTATCTTCCTCCTAGGGAGCAGGGCCTACAATGAGCAGTTCTTC. The variable domain in full, with the rest retrieved from reference TRBV19 and TRBJ2-1, is DGGITQSPKYLFRKEGQNVTLSCEQNLNHDAMYWYRQDPGQGLRLIYYSQIVNDFQKGDIAEGYSVSREKKESFPLTVTSAQKNPTAFYLCASSIFLLGSRAYNEQFFGPGTRLTVL.

A single count supports this clonotype. V is TRBV6-6 and J is TRBJ2-5; TRBD2 agrees at 9 bases. The germline V gene has CDR1 MNHNY and CDR2 SVGAGI (reference sequence). The CDR3 runs 16 residues. The V segment lost 4 bases and the J segment 5 bases; nucleotides outside the gene matches: 11. The CDR3 is CASSFPRGAGGETQYF. Here the CDR3 DNA reads TGTGCCAGCAGTTTCCCGCGTGGAGCGGGGGGTGAGACCCAGTACTTC.